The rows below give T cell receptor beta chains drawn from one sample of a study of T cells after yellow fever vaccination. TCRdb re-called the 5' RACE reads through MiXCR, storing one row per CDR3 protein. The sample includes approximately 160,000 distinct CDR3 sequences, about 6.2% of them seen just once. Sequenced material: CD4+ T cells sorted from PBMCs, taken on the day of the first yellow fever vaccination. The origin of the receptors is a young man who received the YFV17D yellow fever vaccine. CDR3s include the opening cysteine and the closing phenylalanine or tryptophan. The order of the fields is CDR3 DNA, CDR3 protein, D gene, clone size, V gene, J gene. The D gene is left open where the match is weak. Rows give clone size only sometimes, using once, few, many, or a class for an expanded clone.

TGTGCCAGCAGCCATTATGAGGGGGCCAGGGGCTATGGCTACACCTTC,CASSHYEGARGYGYTF,TRBD1,many,TRBV3-1,TRBJ1-2
TGTGCCAGCAGCCCAGACAGGGGTAGTACCGGGGAGCTGTTTTTT,CASSPDRGSTGELFF,TRBD1,many,TRBV7-8,TRBJ2-2
TGTGCCAGCAGTTGGACAGTAGAAAGCACAGATACGCAGTATTTT,CASSWTVESTDTQYF,NA,few,TRBV28,TRBJ2-3
TGTGCCAGCAGTTTTTACTCAACGACTGGGGCCAACGTCCTGACTTTC,CASSFYSTTGANVLTF,NA,NA,TRBV27,TRBJ2-6
TGTGCCAGCAGCCCTCCCCCCAGCGCAAACCAAGAGACCCAGTACTTC,CASSPPPSANQETQYF,NA,NA,TRBV7-2,TRBJ2-5
TGCAGTGCTGGGGAGGGGAGCTATGGCTACACCTTC,CSAGEGSYGYTF,NA,many,TRBV20-1,TRBJ1-2
TGCGCCAGCAGCCAAGATAGAGGGACAGGGGCCAGGCGGGCCACTGAAGCTTTCTTT,CASSQDRGTGARRATEAFF,TRBD1,few,TRBV4-3,TRBJ1-1
TGCGCCAGCAGCTCGTGGCGCCGGGGCCACACCGGGGAGCTGTTTTTT,CASSSWRRGHTGELFF,NA,many,TRBV4-1,TRBJ2-2
TGCAGTGCTAGTGGGGGCTATGGCTACACCTTC,CSASGGYGYTF,NA,few,TRBV20-1,TRBJ1-2
TGTGCCACCAGTGACCACGGACAAGAGACCCAGTACTTC,CATSDHGQETQYF,NA,NA,TRBV24-1,TRBJ2-5
TGTGCCAGCCTTCGGTCCACATACACCGGGGAGCTGTTTTTT,CASLRSTYTGELFF,NA,medium-sized,TRBV12-3/TRBV12-4,TRBJ2-2
TGCGCCAGCAGCTTGGGTCCGGATTCACCCCTCCACTTT,CASSLGPDSPLHF,NA,many,TRBV5-1,TRBJ1-6
TGTGCCAGCAACCCGACAGGGGGAGACATTCAGTACTTC,CASNPTGGDIQYF,TRBD1,many,TRBV7-2,TRBJ2-4
TGTGCCAGTAGGGCGACAGGCTCCTACGAGCAGTACTTC,CASRATGSYEQYF,NA,few,TRBV19,TRBJ2-7
TGTGCCAGCAGGGTCACTAGCGGGGGGCTAGATACGCAGTATTTT,CASRVTSGGLDTQYF,TRBD2,many,TRBV6-5,TRBJ2-3
TGCAGTGCTAGTAGGGCTAGCGGGGGCACAGATACGCAGTATTTT,CSASRASGGTDTQYF,TRBD2,many,TRBV20-1,TRBJ2-3